The T cell receptor (beta chain) under discussion was sequenced for a study of CD8 T cells in Susac syndrome. As for the study in general: Treatment status at blood draw for the Susac syndrome patients was therapy-naive, corticosteroids, or intravenous immunoglobulin alone.

As for this clonotype: As yet, its antigen is unknown.

Germline lookup yields CDR1 MDHEN and CDR2 SYDVKM. The CDR3 extends over 15 amino acids. The V and J ends lost 1 base and 2 bases respectively, with 11 bases between them. RNA was extracted with the RNeasy kit, and a quantity of about 0.45 to 1 ug was reverse transcribed using random hexamers. One entry per CDR3 protein, called by TCRdb with MiXCR from the immunoSEQ multiplex PCR reads. The sample lists 150,000 or so distinct CDR3 sequences, over 90% occurring once. Sequencing of TCR beta was undertaken in CD8+ and CD4+ T cells derived from blood. Whole-study findings and limits: TCR sequencing and HLA analysis covered a relatively small number of individuals. The Susac syndrome CD4+ T cell repertoires displayed no clonal expansion.

Sequenced material: CD4+ T cells from PBMCs. The chain links TRBV28 to TRBJ1-2, with no clear D. The origin of this receptor is a human donor with Susac syndrome. DNA for the CDR3: TGTGCCAGCAGTTTATCCGGGATCGCGAACTATGGCTACACCTTC. Protein: CASSLSGIANYGYTF.